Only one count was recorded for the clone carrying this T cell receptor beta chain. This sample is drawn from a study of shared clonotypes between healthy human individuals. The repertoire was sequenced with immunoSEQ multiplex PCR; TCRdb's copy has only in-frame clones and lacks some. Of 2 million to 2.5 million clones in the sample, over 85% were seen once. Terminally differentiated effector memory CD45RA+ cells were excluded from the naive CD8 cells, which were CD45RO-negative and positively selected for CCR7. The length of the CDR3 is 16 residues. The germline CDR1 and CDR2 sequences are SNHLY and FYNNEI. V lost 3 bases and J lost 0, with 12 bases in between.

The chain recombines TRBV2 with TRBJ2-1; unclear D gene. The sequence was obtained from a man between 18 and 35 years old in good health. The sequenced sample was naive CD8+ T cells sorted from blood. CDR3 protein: CASSDGGIGSYNEQFF. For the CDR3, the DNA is TGTGCCAGCAGTGACGGCGGCATAGGCTCCTACAATGAGCAGTTCTTC.